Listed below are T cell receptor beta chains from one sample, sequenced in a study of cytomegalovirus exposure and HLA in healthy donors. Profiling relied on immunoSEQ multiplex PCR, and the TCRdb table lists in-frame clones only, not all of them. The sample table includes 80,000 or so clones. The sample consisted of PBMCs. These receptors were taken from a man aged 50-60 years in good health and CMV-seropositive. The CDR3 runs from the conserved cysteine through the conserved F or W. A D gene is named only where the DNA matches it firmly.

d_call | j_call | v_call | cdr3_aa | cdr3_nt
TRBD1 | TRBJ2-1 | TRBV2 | CASQTDRGEYNEQFF | TGTGCCAGCCAGACGGACAGGGGCGAATACAATGAGCAGTTCTTC
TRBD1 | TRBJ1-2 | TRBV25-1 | CASSTGEQGYTF | TGTGCCAGCAGTACAGGGGAACAAGGCTACACCTTC
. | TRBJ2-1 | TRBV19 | CASSIGRVNEQFF | TGTGCCAGTAGTATCGGGAGAGTAAATGAGCAGTTCTTC
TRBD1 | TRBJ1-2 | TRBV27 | CASREPGQGHGYTF | TGTGCCAGCAGGGAGCCGGGACAGGGCCATGGCTACACCTTC
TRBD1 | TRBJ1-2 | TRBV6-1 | CASSEVGQGVDGYTF | TGTGCCAGCAGTGAAGTGGGACAGGGTGTTGATGGCTACACCTTC
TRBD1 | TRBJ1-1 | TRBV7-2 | CASSSDRVNAEAFF | TGTGCCAGCAGCTCGGACAGGGTGAACGCTGAAGCTTTCTTT
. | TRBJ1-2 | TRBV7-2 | CASSLGAPDYYTF | TGTGCCAGCAGCTTAGGGGCACCCGACTACTACACCTTC
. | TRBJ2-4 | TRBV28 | CASSSLSQGGGKGIQYF | TGTGCCAGCAGCTCTCTTTCACAGGGCGGCGGAAAGGGCATTCAGTACTTC
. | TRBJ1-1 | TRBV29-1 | CSVVRGNTEAFF | TGCAGCGTTGTTCGGGGGAACACTGAAGCTTTCTTT
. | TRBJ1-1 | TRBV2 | CASSYGGTKNTEAFF | TGTGCCAGCAGTTACGGGGGGACAAAGAACACTGAAGCTTTCTTT
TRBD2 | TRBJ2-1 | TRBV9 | CASSVGASGRYNEQFF | TGTGCCAGCAGCGTAGGGGCTAGCGGGAGATACAATGAGCAGTTCTTC
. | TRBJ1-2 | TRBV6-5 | CASSYSRNGYTF | TGTGCCAGCAGTTACTCGAGGAACGGCTACACCTTC
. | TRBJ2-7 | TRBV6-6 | CASSYSKGGFRSEQYF | TGTGCCAGCAGTTACTCTAAGGGCGGGTTTAGGAGCGAGCAGTACTTC
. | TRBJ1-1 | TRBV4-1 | CASSQGGSEAFF | TGCGCCAGCAGCCAAGGCGGGTCTGAAGCTTTCTTT
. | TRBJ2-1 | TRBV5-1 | CASREDSYNEQFF | TGCGCCAGCAGGGAGGACAGTTACAATGAGCAGTTCTTC
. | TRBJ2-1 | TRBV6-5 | CASMGGTAKFF | TGTGCCAGCATGGGCGGGACTGCAAAGTTCTTC
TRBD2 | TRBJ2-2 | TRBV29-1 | CSVTSSGRLTGELFF | TGCAGCGTTACTTCTAGCGGGAGGTTGACCGGGGAGCTGTTTTTT
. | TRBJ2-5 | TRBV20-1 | CSAYFQETQYF | TGCAGTGCTTACTTTCAAGAGACCCAGTACTTC
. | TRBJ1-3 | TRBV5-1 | CASSLGPIGNTIYF | TGCGCCAGCAGCTTGGGGCCGATTGGAAACACCATATATTTT
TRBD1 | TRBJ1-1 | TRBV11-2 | CASSPDRGDTEAFF | TGTGCCAGCAGCCCTGACAGGGGCGACACTGAAGCTTTCTTT
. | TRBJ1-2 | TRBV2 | CASSERGNGYTF | TGTGCCAGCAGTGAACGGGGAAACGGCTACACCTTC
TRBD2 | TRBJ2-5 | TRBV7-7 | CASSLPAGGVETQYF | TGTGCCAGCAGCTTACCGGCGGGAGGGGTAGAGACCCAGTACTTC
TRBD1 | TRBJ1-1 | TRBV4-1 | CASSQEQRRGQTEAFF | TGCGCCAGCAGCCAAGAGCAACGGAGGGGGCAAACTGAAGCTTTCTTT
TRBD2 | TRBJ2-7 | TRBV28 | CASSSPTSGSVNEQYF | TGTGCCAGCAGTTCCCCGACTAGCGGGAGTGTCAACGAGCAGTACTTC
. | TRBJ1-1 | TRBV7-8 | CASSLGVVDTEAFF | TGTGCCAGCAGCTTAGGAGTCGTGGACACTGAAGCTTTCTTT
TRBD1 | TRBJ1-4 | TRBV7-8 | CASSEGQRKLFF | TGTGCCAGCAGCGAGGGACAGCGCAAACTGTTTTTT
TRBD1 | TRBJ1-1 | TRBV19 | CATGTGDAMNTEAFF | TGTGCCACAGGGACAGGGGATGCAATGAACACTGAAGCTTTCTTT
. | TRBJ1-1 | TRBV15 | CATSTPTGNTEAFF | TGTGCCACCAGCACCCCGACAGGGAACACTGAAGCTTTCTTT
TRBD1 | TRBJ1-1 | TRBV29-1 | CSGQGENTEAFF | TGCAGCGGACAGGGGGAGAACACTGAAGCTTTCTTT
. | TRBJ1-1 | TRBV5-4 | CASQRGNTEAFF | TGTGCCAGCCAACGGGGGAACACTGAAGCTTTCTTT
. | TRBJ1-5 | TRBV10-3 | CAISEVERRQPQHF | TGTGCCATCAGTGAGGTTGAGAGGAGACAGCCCCAGCATTTT
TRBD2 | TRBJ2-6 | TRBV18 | CASSGSGGSSGANVLTF | TGTGCCAGCTCAGGATCCGGGGGGAGCTCTGGGGCCAACGTCCTGACTTTC
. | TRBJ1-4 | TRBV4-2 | CASSQEETNEKLFF | TGTGCCAGCAGCCAAGAGGAGACTAATGAAAAACTGTTTTTT
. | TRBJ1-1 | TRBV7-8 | CASSLYQTEAFF | TGTGCCAGCAGCTTATACCAGACTGAAGCTTTCTTT
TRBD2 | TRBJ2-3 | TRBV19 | CAGRKLEGLAVSTDTQYF | TGTGCAGGCAGGAAGTTGGAGGGTCTAGCGGTTAGCACAGATACGCAGTATTTT
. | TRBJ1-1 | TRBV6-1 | CASSDLGVNTEAFF | TGTGCCAGCAGCGACCTGGGAGTGAACACTGAAGCTTTCTTT
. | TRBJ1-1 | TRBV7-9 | CASQEGPVNTEAFF | TGTGCCAGCCAGGAGGGTCCGGTGAACACTGAAGCTTTCTTT
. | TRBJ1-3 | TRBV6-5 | CASSRDIDSGNTIYF | TGTGCCAGCAGTAGGGACATCGACTCTGGAAACACCATATATTTT
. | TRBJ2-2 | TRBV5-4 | CASSVIGQGLLGELFF | TGTGCCAGCAGCGTTATTGGACAGGGACTATTAGGGGAGCTGTTTTTT
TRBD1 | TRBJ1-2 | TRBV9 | CASSNGQGPYGYTF | TGTGCCAGCAGCAATGGACAGGGGCCTTATGGCTACACCTTC
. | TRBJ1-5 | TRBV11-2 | CASSAQGLGNQPQHF | TGTGCCAGCAGCGCCCAGGGACTTGGGAATCAGCCCCAGCATTTT